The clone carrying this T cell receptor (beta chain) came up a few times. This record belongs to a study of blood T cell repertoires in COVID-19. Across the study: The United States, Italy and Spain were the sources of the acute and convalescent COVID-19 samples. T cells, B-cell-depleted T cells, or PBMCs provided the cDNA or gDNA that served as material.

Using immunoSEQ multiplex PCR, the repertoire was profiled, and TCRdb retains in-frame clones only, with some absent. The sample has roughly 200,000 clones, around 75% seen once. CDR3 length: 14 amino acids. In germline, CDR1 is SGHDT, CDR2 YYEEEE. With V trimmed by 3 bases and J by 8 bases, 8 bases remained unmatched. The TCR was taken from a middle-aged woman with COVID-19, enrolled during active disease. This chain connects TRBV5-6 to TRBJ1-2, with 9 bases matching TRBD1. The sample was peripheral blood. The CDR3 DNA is TGTGCCAGCAGCTCCGGGACAGGGATCGTCGGCTACACCTTC. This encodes CASSSGTGIVGYTF.